This T cell receptor (beta chain) was recorded in a study of cytomegalovirus exposure and HLA in healthy donors. Regarding the study as a whole: Researchers reported in a later analysis that a missense DCLRE1C variant was tied to TCR beta V- and J-gene trimming. By a later analysis, the bulk of CMV-associated TCR beta chains appeared HLA-restricted. Listed as cytomegalovirus-associated were 150 to 200 TCR beta chains.

13 Jbeta primers and 60 Vbeta primers were used for the PCR. Assay: immunoSEQ multiplex PCR; the TCRdb copy retains only in-frame clones and omits some. This listing includes approximately 52,000 clones. The CDR3 loop spans 15 amino acids. Germline lookup yields CDR1 LNHDA and CDR2 SQIVND (reference sequence). V shed 3 bases and J shed 5 bases, with 16 bases lying between them. Concerning this clone: Its target is not known.

The clonotype was recovered from a woman aged 60-75 years in good health and CMV-seropositive. The sequencing input was PBMCs. The chain joins TRBV19 to TRBJ1-1; D unclear. For the CDR3, the DNA is TGTGCCAGTAGTATTGGAGGAGAATATCGGACTGAAGCTTTCTTT. Translating it yields CASSIGGEYRTEAFF.